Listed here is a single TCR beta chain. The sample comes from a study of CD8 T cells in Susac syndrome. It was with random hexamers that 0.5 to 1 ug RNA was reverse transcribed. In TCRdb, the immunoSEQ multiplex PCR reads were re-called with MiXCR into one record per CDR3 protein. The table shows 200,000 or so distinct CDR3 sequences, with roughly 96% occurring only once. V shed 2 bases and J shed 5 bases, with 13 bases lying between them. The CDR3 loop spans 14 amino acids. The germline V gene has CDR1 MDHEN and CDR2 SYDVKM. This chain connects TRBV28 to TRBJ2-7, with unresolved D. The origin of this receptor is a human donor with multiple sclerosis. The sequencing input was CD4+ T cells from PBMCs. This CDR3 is CASSLNLGNHEQYF. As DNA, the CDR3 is TGTGCCAGCAGTTTAAATCTGGGTAATCACGAGCAGTACTTC.